Presented here are 4 T cell receptor beta chains from one specimen sequenced in a study of CD8 T cells in ankylosing spondylitis. Study findings and constraints: A TCR beta motif of 7 or 8 highly homologous variants appeared characteristic of ankylosing spondylitis blood.

TCRdb processed the 5' RACE reads anew with MiXCR; each CDR3 protein has one entry. The repertoire includes 75,000 to 95,000 distinct CDR3 sequences, 9% of them detected once, and approximately 30% sits in the top ten. These receptors' targets are unknown. The sequencing input was blood, either unsorted or a sorted T cell fraction (not recorded which). The receptors stem from a male donor with ankylosing spondylitis.

Many counts were recorded for this clonotype. V is TRBV4-1 and J is TRBJ2-1; 11 positions match TRBD2. The CDR3 is 17 amino acids. The trim removed 1 base at V and 5 bases at J, leaving 7 bases unmatched. Germline V lookup: CDR1 MGHRA, CDR2 YSYEKL. The CDR3 DNA reads as TGCGCCAGCAGCCAAGGCCCTCTAGCGGGAGGTCACAATGAGCAGTTCTTC. Protein: CASSQGPLAGGHNEQFF.

This clonotype was recorded at least ten times. The chain recombines TRBV9 with TRBJ1-2; D remains unclear. Germline V gives CDR1 SGDLS, CDR2 YYNGEE. V was trimmed by 3 bases and J by 0 bases, leaving 12 bases between them. This CDR3 has 15 residues. CDR3 in amino acids: CASSEPVNANYGYTF. The CDR3 nucleotides read TGTGCCAGCAGCGAACCAGTGAATGCTAACTATGGCTACACCTTC.

This clonotype has ten or more counts. This chain joins TRBV7-9 and TRBJ2-1, with D uncertain. V lost 1 base, J lost 3 bases, and 10 bases lay in between. The CDR3 spans 15 residues. The germline V gene has CDR1 SEHNR and CDR2 FQNEAQ (reference sequence). The CDR3 sequence: CASSLEVDRYNEQFF. The CDR3 DNA reads as TGTGCCAGCAGCTTAGAAGTTGATCGCTACAATGAGCAGTTCTTC.

In this sample, this clonotype turned up a few times. A read error may produce the germline difference seen at one junction end. V usage is TRBV9 and J usage is TRBJ2-1; D not certain. Germline loops: CDR1 SGDLS, CDR2 YYNGEE. The CDR3 spans 12 residues. The CDR3 reads CASRSSRGEHFF. The CDR3 coding sequence is TGTGCCAGCAGGAGCAGTAGAGGCGAGCACTTCTTC. Complete variable domain (other parts from reference TRBV9 and TRBJ2-1): DSGVTQTPKHLITATGQRVTLRCSPRSGDLSVYWYQQSLDQGLQFLIQYYNGEERAKGNILERFSAQQFPDLHSELNLSSLELGDSALYFCASRSSRGEHFFGPGTRLTVL.